This is a list of T cell receptor beta chains from one sample in a study of shared clonotypes between healthy human individuals. Using immunoSEQ multiplex PCR, the repertoire was profiled, and TCRdb retains in-frame clones only, with some absent. The repertoire has 800,000 to 1,200,000 clones, about 80% of them found once; the top ten carry about 0.52%. What was sequenced was memory CD4+ T cells from PBMCs. The receptor source for this set is a man aged 18 to 30 in good health. Some clones in this sample may be carry-over from other donors' samples. CDR3s include the opening cysteine and the closing phenylalanine or tryptophan. A D gene is named only where the DNA matches it firmly. Clone size is given for some rows only: seen once, a few or many times, or a class if the clone is expanded.

J gene	D gene	V gene	clone size	CDR3 DNA	CDR3 protein
TRBJ2-7	TRBD1	TRBV28	.	TGTGCCAGCAGTTTAGAGGACAGGCCGTACTTC	CASSLEDRPYF
TRBJ2-7	.	TRBV6-5	.	TGTGCCAGCGGTAACAGCTACGAGCAGTACTTC	CASGNSYEQYF
TRBJ1-6	.	TRBV5-6	once	TGTGCCAGCAGCTTTGACGACGGGGGGAGTAATTCACCCCTCCACTTT	CASSFDDGGSNSPLHF
TRBJ1-1	.	TRBV27	.	TGTGCCAGCAGTTTATCAACAGCCCCGGGGAACACTGAAGCTTTCTTT	CASSLSTAPGNTEAFF
TRBJ2-3	.	TRBV18	.	TGTGCCAGCTCACCAATCCCTGTTTCGGCAGATACGCAGTATTTT	CASSPIPVSADTQYF
TRBJ1-1	.	TRBV28	.	TGTGCCAGCAGCCAAACCCGGGCAGGGAACACTGAAGCTTTCTTT	CASSQTRAGNTEAFF
TRBJ2-4	.	TRBV2	.	TGTGCCAGCGTGGCTAGTGATCCCACCAAAAACATTCAGTACTTC	CASVASDPTKNIQYF
TRBJ1-2	.	TRBV7-2	few	TGTGCCAGCAGCTTCGGGGGGGACTATGGCTACACCTTC	CASSFGGDYGYTF
TRBJ2-5	.	TRBV7-9	.	TGTGCCAGCAGCTTAGACAGGGACCAAGAGACCCAGTACTTC	CASSLDRDQETQYF
TRBJ2-7	.	TRBV23-1	.	TGCGCCAGCAGTCAATCAATCGAGGGCCTCACGAGCTCCTACGAGCAGTACTTC	CASSQSIEGLTSSYEQYF
TRBJ1-1	.	TRBV7-2	.	TGTGCCAGCAGCCCCACCAGGGACACTGAAGCTTTCTTT	CASSPTRDTEAFF
TRBJ1-5	TRBD1	TRBV7-2	.	TGTGCCAGCAGCCTCAGGGGGGATCAGCCCCAGCATTTT	CASSLRGDQPQHF
TRBJ2-7	.	TRBV5-1	.	TGCGCCAGCAGCTTGGACTGGGCCATCTCCTACGAGCAGTACTTC	CASSLDWAISYEQYF
TRBJ2-7	TRBD2	TRBV5-4	.	TGTGCCAGCAGCTTGAGAGTAGCGGGACTCTACGAGCAGTACTTC	CASSLRVAGLYEQYF
TRBJ2-5	.	TRBV25-1	.	TGTGCCAGCAGTGAATTTCGGGAGAGCGGGACCCAGTACTTC	CASSEFRESGTQYF
TRBJ1-1	.	TRBV10-2	.	TGCGCCAGCAAATACGGCTCAAGCCCAGCTCCTATGAACACTGAAGCTTTCTTT	CASKYGSSPAPMNTEAFF
TRBJ2-3	.	TRBV6-4	.	TGTGCCAGCAGTGACTCCCCCGGGACAGATACGCAGTATTTT	CASSDSPGTDTQYF
TRBJ2-7	.	TRBV4-1	.	TGCGCCAGCAGTATAGGGCCCGAGCAGTACTTC	CASSIGPEQYF
TRBJ2-3	TRBD2	TRBV29-1	.	TGCAGCGTTGTTGTTTGGCGGGAGCGGATTGTGGATACGCAGTATTTT	CSVVVWRERIVDTQYF
TRBJ2-2	.	TRBV7-8	.	TGTGCCAGCAGGGGGAACACCGGGGAGCTGTTTTTT	CASRGNTGELFF
TRBJ2-1	.	TRBV6-5	.	TGTGCCAGCAGTACCTCCAGGGGTAACAATGAGCAGTTCTTC	CASSTSRGNNEQFF
TRBJ2-5	TRBD2	TRBV5-1	.	TGCGCCAGCAGCCTCCGGGGGGGAGAGACCCAGTACTTC	CASSLRGGETQYF
TRBJ2-7	.	TRBV6-6	.	TGTGCCAGCAGCCGAGGTTGGGGAAGAAGCTCCTACGAGCAGTACTTC	CASSRGWGRSSYEQYF
TRBJ1-2	.	TRBV6-5	once	TGTGCCAGCAGTCCCTACCGGGACCCCATTTCCGGCTACACCTTC	CASSPYRDPISGYTF
TRBJ2-3	.	TRBV7-9	.	TGTGCCAGCAGCTTAGGATATACTGACTCGAAGAGCACAGATACGCAGTATTTT	CASSLGYTDSKSTDTQYF
TRBJ2-3	TRBD2	TRBV5-1	.	TGCGCCAGCAGCTTGGATAGCGGGGCTAGCACAGATACGCAGTATTTT	CASSLDSGASTDTQYF
TRBJ2-1	.	TRBV18	.	TGTGCCAGCTCACCACAGGGGGCCTACAATGAGCAGTTCTTC	CASSPQGAYNEQFF
TRBJ2-2	.	TRBV2	.	TGTGCCAGCGCCGTCACCGGGGAGCTGTTTTTT	CASAVTGELFF
TRBJ2-1	TRBD2	TRBV9	.	TGTGCCAGCAGCGTGACTAGCGGCTCCTACAATGAGCAGTTCTTC	CASSVTSGSYNEQFF
TRBJ2-7	TRBD2	TRBV10-3	.	TGTGCCATCAGTGCTCTTAGCGGGAGGTACGAGCAGTACTTC	CAISALSGRYEQYF
TRBJ2-1	.	TRBV7-2	.	TGTGCCAGCAGCCTCGACACGGGCTCCTACAATGAGCAGTTCTTC	CASSLDTGSYNEQFF
TRBJ2-7	.	TRBV28	.	TGTGCCAGCACACCCATCGGGGCAGCGTACTCCTACGAGCAGTACTTC	CASTPIGAAYSYEQYF
TRBJ2-3	TRBD1	TRBV5-4	.	TGTGCCAGCAGCACGGGACAGGGCGGCGGAGATACGCAGTATTTT	CASSTGQGGGDTQYF
TRBJ2-1	.	TRBV15	once	TGTGCCACCAGCAGAGTGACGGGGGAGCAGTTCTTC	CATSRVTGEQFF
TRBJ2-7	TRBD2	TRBV7-2	.	TGTGCCAGCAGCTCACAACCAGGACTAGCGAGAGCCCACGAGCAGTACTTC	CASSSQPGLARAHEQYF
TRBJ2-3	TRBD2	TRBV7-2	once	TGTGCCAGCAGCTTATGGACTAGCGCCGCGGGAGATACGCAGTATTTT	CASSLWTSAAGDTQYF
TRBJ1-1	.	TRBV18	few	TGTGCCAGCTCACCTCCGGGCTTCTACACTGAAGCTTTCTTT	CASSPPGFYTEAFF
TRBJ2-5	.	TRBV7-9	once	TGTGCCAGCAGCTTTCGATTGGATTTAGGGGCAGAGACCCAGTACTTC	CASSFRLDLGAETQYF